This is a list of T cell receptor beta chains from one sample in a study of blood T cells in healthy people across ages. TCRdb re-derived calls from the 5' RACE reads in MiXCR, one entry per CDR3 protein. The sample shows about 1.8 million distinct CDR3 sequences, just under 50% of them seen only once. Sequencing was performed on blood. These receptors were collected from a woman aged 40 to 55 in good health. Each CDR3 is given with its conserved first and last residue. A D gene is named only where the DNA matches it firmly. Not all rows give a size; the values are once, few, many and, for expanded clones, a class.

NA NA TRBJ2-7 TRBV2 TGTGCCAGCAGTGCTGTCGGGCACGAGCAGTACTTC CASSAVGHEQYF
NA NA TRBJ1-2 TRBV12-3/TRBV12-4 TGTGCCAGCAGTTTGACCCCGCAGGGTAATGGCTACACCTTC CASSLTPQGNGYTF
TRBD2 few TRBJ2-1 TRBV20-1 TGCAGTGCTAGGGCGGGGGGGCCGGTCAATGAGCAGTTCTTC CSARAGGPVNEQFF
TRBD1 NA TRBJ1-5 TRBV27 TGTGCCAGCAGTTCCTTCCAGGAGGGGGCTCAACAGCCCCAGCATTTT CASSSFQEGAQQPQHF
NA few TRBJ2-5 TRBV3-1 TGTGCCAGCAGCGAAAGGCCTCCCCACCAAGAGACCCAGTACTTC CASSERPPHQETQYF
NA NA TRBJ2-5 TRBV29-1 TGCAGCGTATTTGTGGATGAGCAGTACTTC CSVFVDEQYF
NA NA TRBJ2-3 TRBV28 TGTGCCAGCAGTCCGAGCGGACCTAGGACAGATACGCAGTATTTT CASSPSGPRTDTQYF
NA NA TRBJ2-1 TRBV21-1 TGTGCCAGCAGCAAAGGGGCCATGTGCAATGAGCAGTTCTTC CASSKGAMCNEQFF
NA few TRBJ2-5 TRBV3-1 TGTGCCAGCGCGGGCCTCAGAGAGACCCAGTACTTC CASAGLRETQYF
NA NA TRBJ2-7 TRBV7-2 TGTGCCAGCAGCTGGGCGGGGCCACTGGGGGAGCAGTACTTC CASSWAGPLGEQYF
NA NA TRBJ2-7 TRBV12-3/TRBV12-4 TGTGCCAGCAGACGGGGGCTAGGAGCCTACGAGCAGTACTTC CASRRGLGAYEQYF
NA NA TRBJ2-6 TRBV3-1 TGTGCCAGCAGCCAAGATAATTGGGGTGGTGGGGCCAACGTCCTGACTTTC CASSQDNWGGGANVLTF
TRBD2 NA TRBJ2-1 TRBV6-1 TGTGCCAGCAGGACTAGCGGGGGGGCTGGGGAGTATGAGCAGTTCTTC CASRTSGGAGEYEQFF